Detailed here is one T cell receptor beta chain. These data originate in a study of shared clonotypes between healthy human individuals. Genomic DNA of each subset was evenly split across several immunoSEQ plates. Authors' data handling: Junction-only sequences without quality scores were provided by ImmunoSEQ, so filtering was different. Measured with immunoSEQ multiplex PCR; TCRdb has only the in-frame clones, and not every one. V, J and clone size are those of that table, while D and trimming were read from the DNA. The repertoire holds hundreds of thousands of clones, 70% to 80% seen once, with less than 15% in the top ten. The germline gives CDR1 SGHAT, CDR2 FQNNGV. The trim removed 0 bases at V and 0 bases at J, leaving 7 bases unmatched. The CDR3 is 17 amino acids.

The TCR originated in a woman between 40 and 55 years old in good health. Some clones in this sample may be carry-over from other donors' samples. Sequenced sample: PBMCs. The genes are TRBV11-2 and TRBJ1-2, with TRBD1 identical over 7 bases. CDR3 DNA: TGTGCCAGCAGCTTAGAGGGACAGCCGATAGCTAACTATGGCTACACCTTC. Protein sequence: CASSLEGQPIANYGYTF.